This T cell receptor (beta chain) emerged from a study of graft-versus-host responses after intestinal transplantation. Across the whole study: Recipients were all induced with anti-thymocyte globulin, then given tacrolimus and steroids for 3 to 4 years.

The data were produced by immunoSEQ multiplex PCR, yet TCRdb's version contains in-frame clones alone and is incomplete. The sample holds 15,000 to 20,000 clones, approximately 80% seen once. About this clone: The target antigen is unknown.

The CDR3 extends over 15 amino acids. Germline V gene sequence: CDR1 SGHRS, CDR2 YFSETQ. V was pared by 1 base and J by 1 base, with 9 bases between. Overall study findings and caveats: Researchers found GvH clones in recipient marrow, and some showed up first in ileum or blood.

The chain combines TRBV5-1 with TRBJ1-5; possible D gene TRBD1, 5 bases. This TCR came from a human patient who received an intestinal transplant, so some T cells may come from the graft donor. The source material was PBMCs, sampled 14 days after transplant. The CDR3 is CASSLQGGSNQPQHF. The CDR3 DNA sequence: TGCGCCAGCAGCTTGCAGGGAGGCAGCAATCAGCCCCAGCATTTT.